These 14 T cell receptor beta chains came from one sample sequenced in a study of blood T cells in healthy people across ages. Sample-barcoded 5' priming and a J-beta primer mix drove a second PCR of about 7 to 12 cycles. TCRdb reprocessed the 5' RACE reads via MiXCR and lists one record per CDR3 protein. This table holds 1,500,000 or so distinct CDR3 sequences, almost 60% found once. The material sequenced was blood. The receptors come from a man aged 18 to 35 in good health.

This rearrangement joins TRBV5-1 to TRBJ2-7, with D perhaps matching TRBD1 (5 bases). The CDR3 sequence is 14 residues long. V was pared by 0 bases and J by 2 bases, with 9 bases between. Per germline, CDR1 SGHRS and CDR2 YFSETQ. The CDR3 is CASSLAGMTYEQYF. DNA of the CDR3: TGCGCCAGCAGCTTGGCAGGGATGACCTACGAGCAGTACTTC.

The V call is TRBV7-2, the J call TRBJ2-5, with TRBD2 as a possible D gene (6 bases). CDR1 and CDR2 from the germline V gene are SGHTA and FQGNSA. V lost 4 bases to trimming and J lost 7 bases, with 19 bases between them. This CDR3 has 15 residues. CDR3 sequence (DNA): TGTGCCAGCAGCTCGGGGGACTCTTCCTTGGGGACCCAGTACTTC. Amino acids: CASSSGDSSLGTQYF.

In its sample, this clonotype was seen a few times. V and J are TRBV13 and TRBJ2-3; 14 bases are shared with TRBD2. V shed 4 bases, J shed 3 bases, and the junction held 6 bases outside the gene matches. Germline CDR1 and CDR2: PRHDT and FYEKMQ (reference sequence). The CDR3 is 17 residues long. The CDR3 nucleotides read TGTGCCAGCAGCTCAAGGACTAGCGGGGGGCAGACAGATACGCAGTATTTT. Protein sequence: CASSSRTSGGQTDTQYF.

The rearrangement joins TRBV4-3 to TRBJ2-5; the D gene is possibly TRBD2 (5 bases). Germline values: CDR1 LGHNA, CDR2 YSLEER. V lost 0 bases to trimming and J lost 5 bases, with 10 bases between them. This CDR3 spans 14 amino acids. Here the CDR3 DNA reads TGCGCCAGCAGCCAAGATATAGCGCTGGAGACCCAGTACTTC. It codes for CASSQDIALETQYF.

The chain couples TRBV5-1 to TRBJ2-5; 7 bases are a match to TRBD1. Germline values: CDR1 SGHRS, CDR2 YFSETQ. V was clipped by 4 bases and J by 3 bases; unmatched bases: 9. This CDR3 is 15 amino acids long. The CDR3 DNA reads TGCGCCAGCAGCAAGGGACAGATATTTGAAGAGACCCAGTACTTC. Its translation is CASSKGQIFEETQYF.

This clonotype has only a few counts. This chain links TRBV7-9 with TRBJ1-2; 7 nucleotides align to TRBD1. Germline V gene lookup returns CDR1 SEHNR and CDR2 FQNEAQ (reference sequence). This CDR3 is built from 14 residues. V trimming: 6 bases; J trimming: 2 bases; junction bases outside the gene matches: 6. The CDR3 DNA is TGTGCCAGCAGAGGGGAGGGGGCCAACTATGGCTACACCTTC. It yields the protein CASRGEGANYGYTF. Full variable domain (outside the CDR3, taken from reference TRBV7-9 and TRBJ1-2): DTGVSQNPRHKITKRGQNVTFRCDPISEHNRLYWYRQTLGQGPEFLTYFQNEAQLEKSRLLSDRFSAERPKGSFSTLEIQRTEQGDSAMYLCASRGEGANYGYTFGSGTRLTVV.

J is TRBJ2-5 and V is TRBV6-6; D perhaps matches TRBD2 (6 bases). The CDR3 loop spans 16 amino acids. From germline, CDR1 is MNHNY and CDR2 SVGAGI (reference sequence). Between the trimmed V and J ends, which lost 5 bases and 2 bases, there was a span of 18 bases. CDR3 nucleotides: TGTGCCAGCAGTAGGTTCCCTAGCGCTTCGCAAGAGACCCAGTACTTC. Translation: CASSRFPSASQETQYF.

The chain combines TRBV27 with TRBJ1-1, with a weak D call TRBD1 (5 bases). CDR3 length: 13 amino acids. In germline, CDR1 is MNHEY, CDR2 SMNVEV (reference sequence). The V end lost 4 bases, the J end lost 6 bases, and 12 bases lay between the germline ends. For the CDR3, the DNA is TGTGCCAGCAGTTCTGGGGGACTGCCTGAAGCTTTCTTT. It encodes CASSSGGLPEAFF.

The chain links TRBV28 to TRBJ1-1, with D possibly TRBD1 on 6 matching bases. V lost 8 bases to trimming and J lost 2 bases, with 18 bases between them. Germline V lookup: CDR1 MDHEN, CDR2 SYDVKM. The CDR3 extends over 15 amino acids. The CDR3 sequence is CASRYRAGFNTEAFF. CDR3 DNA sequence: TGTGCCAGCCGGTACAGGGCGGGTTTCAACACTGAAGCTTTCTTT.

The V and J genes are TRBV5-1 and TRBJ2-7; the D gene could be TRBD1 or TRBD2 (5 bases each). Trimming left V 0 bases short and J 3 bases short, with 13 bases between. Germline lookup yields CDR1 SGHRS and CDR2 YFSETQ. There are 15 residues in the CDR3. The CDR3 DNA is TGCGCCAGCAGCTTGGAAGGGACGGCGTTCTACGAGCAGTACTTC. Protein: CASSLEGTAFYEQYF.

In its sample, this clonotype was seen a few times. The rearrangement uses TRBV5-1 and TRBJ2-1; 10 bases are a match to TRBD1. Trimming at V came to 4 bases and at J to 8 bases, leaving 9 bases not matched to a gene. This CDR3 has 15 residues. Germline CDR1 and CDR2: SGHRS and YFSETQ. The CDR3 sequence: CASSLRDRGTDEQFF. DNA of the CDR3: TGCGCCAGCAGCCTCCGGGACAGGGGAACGGATGAGCAGTTCTTC.

V gene TRBV5-1 combines with J gene TRBJ1-1, with TRBD1 identical over 7 bases. V was clipped by 4 bases and J by 7 bases; unmatched bases: 10. The CDR3 sequence is 14 residues long. Germline CDR1 SGHRS, CDR2 YFSETQ. CDR3 in amino acids: CASSPAGTDYEAFF. CDR3 DNA sequence: TGCGCCAGCAGCCCTGCCGGGACAGACTATGAAGCTTTCTTT.

This clonotype has a handful of counts. V usage is TRBV3-1 and J usage is TRBJ2-5; D ambiguous. The CDR3 runs 10 residues. Germline CDR1 LGHDT, CDR2 YNNKEL (reference sequence). V lost 2 bases, J lost 7 bases, and 2 bases lay in between. CDR3 nucleotide sequence: TGTGCCAGCAGCCAAACGACCCAGTACTTC. Residues: CASSQTTQYF.

J is TRBJ2-2 and V is TRBV5-1, with 9 bases identical to TRBD2. V trimming: 4 bases; J trimming: 6 bases; junction bases outside the gene matches: 7. This CDR3 has 15 amino acids. The germline V gene encodes CDR1 SGHRS and CDR2 YFSETQ. CDR3 nucleotides: TGCGCCAGCAGCCCCGGACTAGCGTGGGCCGGGGAGCTGTTTTTT. It translates to CASSPGLAWAGELFF. The full variable domain, its missing parts supplied by reference TRBV5-1 and TRBJ2-2, is KAGVTQTPRYLIKTRGQQVTLSCSPISGHRSVSWYQQTPGQGLQFLFEYFSETQRNKGNFPGRFSGRQFSNSRSEMNVSTLELGDSALYLCASSPGLAWAGELFFGEGSRLTVL.